This entry is about one T cell receptor beta chain. Its antigen remains unidentified. Per the germline V gene, CDR1 is SGHRS and CDR2 is YFSETQ. Trimming stripped 0 bases from V and 3 bases from J, with 7 bases between. CDR3 length: 14 amino acids. These data come from a study of blood T cells in healthy people across ages. Overall study: Template-switching capture recovered about one barcoded beta molecule per two T cells.

The study's findings and limits: Observed TCR beta diversity per million T cells went down as age went up. This fall followed a roughly linear course with age. Long-lived donors had more naive CD4+ cells and higher diversity than aged donors. Nothing was known about donor CMV status, and this possibly confounded expanded clonotype changes.

Alongside a J-beta primer mix, a sample-barcoded 5' primer served in a second PCR lasting roughly 7 to 12 cycles. From the 5' RACE reads, TCRdb called clonotypes with MiXCR, one entry per CDR3 protein. Of 1.5 million or so distinct CDR3 sequences listed, 35% to 45% are singletons. The receptor was derived from a woman under 30 in good health. The gene calls are TRBV5-1 and TRBJ2-1; D gene uncertain. Material: blood. The CDR3 loop reads CASSLEGDYNEQFF. The DNA of the CDR3 is TGCGCCAGCAGCTTGGAAGGAGACTACAATGAGCAGTTCTTC. The full variable domain, in which reference TRBV5-1 and TRBJ2-1 provide the parts outside the CDR3, is KAGVTQTPRYLIKTRGQQVTLSCSPISGHRSVSWYQQTPGQGLQFLFEYFSETQRNKGNFPGRFSGRQFSNSRSEMNVSTLELGDSALYLCASSLEGDYNEQFFGPGTRLTVL.